The rows below give T cell receptor beta chains drawn from one sample of a study of blood T cells in healthy people across ages. Using its own MiXCR run on the 5' RACE reads, TCRdb lists one record per CDR3 protein. The sample carries about 1,400,000 distinct CDR3 sequences, about 43% recorded once. Sample: blood. These receptors originate from a woman between 18 and 29 years old in good health. The CDR3 runs from the conserved cysteine through the conserved F or W. D genes are given only for firm matches. Where a row states a size, it is once, few, many or the class of an expanded clone; other rows omit it.

size: .
J: TRBJ2-1
D: TRBD2
V: TRBV11-2
CDR3: CASSFSGSIHNEQFF
DNA: TGTGCCAGCAGTTTTAGCGGGAGTATCCACAATGAGCAGTTCTTC

size: once
J: TRBJ2-2
D: TRBD1
V: TRBV10-3
CDR3: CATDRGDTGELFF
DNA: TGTGCCACAGACAGGGGGGACACCGGGGAGCTGTTTTTT

size: .
J: TRBJ2-3
D: .
V: TRBV7-8
CDR3: CAGSPIDSRTDTQYF
DNA: TGTGCCGGCAGCCCTATCGACAGTCGCACAGATACGCAGTATTTT

size: .
J: TRBJ2-1
D: .
V: TRBV3-1
CDR3: CASSQAAQRDTFF
DNA: TGTGCCAGCAGCCAAGCCGCCCAGAGGGACACGTTCTTC

size: many
J: TRBJ2-3
D: .
V: TRBV6-6
CDR3: CASSLVASTDTQYF
DNA: TGTGCCAGCAGTTTAGTCGCTAGCACAGATACGCAGTATTTT

size: many
J: TRBJ2-1
D: TRBD2
V: TRBV7-2
CDR3: CASSYSGQLHYSSYNEQFF
DNA: TGTGCCAGCAGCTATAGCGGGCAGCTTCATTACAGCTCCTACAATGAGCAGTTCTTC

size: .
J: TRBJ1-5
D: TRBD1
V: TRBV28
CDR3: CANGPGGYQPQHF
DNA: TGTGCCAATGGACCAGGGGGCTATCAGCCCCAGCATTTT

size: .
J: TRBJ1-2
D: .
V: TRBV27
CDR3: CASRLDGAANYGYTF
DNA: TGTGCCAGCAGACTCGACGGAGCAGCTAACTATGGCTACACCTTC

size: .
J: TRBJ2-3
D: .
V: TRBV15
CDR3: CATSAGLVPPTDTQYF
DNA: TGTGCCACCAGCGCGGGGCTAGTCCCACCCACAGATACGCAGTATTTT

size: .
J: TRBJ1-1
D: .
V: TRBV11-2
CDR3: CASSLDLREAFF
DNA: TGTGCCAGCAGCTTAGATCTCCGTGAAGCTTTCTTT

size: few
J: TRBJ2-1
D: .
V: TRBV7-9
CDR3: CASSITDKQFF
DNA: TGTGCCAGCAGCATCACGGATAAGCAGTTCTTC

size: .
J: TRBJ2-7
D: TRBD1
V: TRBV12-3/TRBV12-4
CDR3: CASSFEGAYNEQYF
DNA: TGTGCCAGCAGTTTCGAGGGGGCCTACAATGAGCAGTACTTC

size: .
J: TRBJ1-2
D: .
V: TRBV2
CDR3: CASSEAGKGYTF
DNA: TGTGCCAGCAGTGAGGCGGGGAAGGGCTACACCTTC

size: .
J: TRBJ2-2
D: TRBD1
V: TRBV7-9
CDR3: CASSLPTGMNTGELFF
DNA: TGTGCCAGCAGCCTCCCGACAGGGATGAACACCGGGGAGCTGTTTTTT

size: .
J: TRBJ1-4
D: TRBD1
V: TRBV14
CDR3: CASSQPGTGTEKLFF
DNA: TGTGCCAGCAGCCAACCCGGGACAGGGACCGAAAAACTGTTTTTT

size: few
J: TRBJ2-4
D: .
V: TRBV7-9
CDR3: CASSLGGRNIQYF
DNA: TGTGCCAGCAGCTTAGGTGGGAGGAACATTCAGTACTTC

size: .
J: TRBJ1-5
D: TRBD1
V: TRBV3-1
CDR3: CASSQATGALTNQPQHF
DNA: TGTGCCAGCAGCCAAGCCACAGGGGCCCTCACCAATCAGCCCCAGCATTTT

size: few
J: TRBJ1-2
D: .
V: TRBV9
CDR3: CASLSVPYGYTF
DNA: TGTGCCAGCCTGAGCGTCCCCTATGGCTACACCTTC

size: once
J: TRBJ2-3
D: TRBD2
V: TRBV7-3
CDR3: CASSLTAGGADTQYF
DNA: TGTGCCAGCAGCTTAACGGCGGGGGGAGCAGATACGCAGTATTTT

size: .
J: TRBJ2-1
D: .
V: TRBV21-1
CDR3: CASRQQSGVSSYNEQFF
DNA: TGTGCCAGCAGACAACAATCCGGGGTAAGCTCCTACAATGAGCAGTTCTTC

size: few
J: TRBJ2-3
D: .
V: TRBV20-1
CDR3: CSAPPPLTSTDTQYF
DNA: TGCAGTGCTCCACCCCCCCTTACCTCCACAGATACGCAGTATTTT

size: .
J: TRBJ2-3
D: TRBD2
V: TRBV24-1
CDR3: CATSGQLAGAQYF
DNA: TGTGCCACCAGTGGCCAACTAGCGGGGGCGCAGTATTTT

size: few
J: TRBJ2-3
D: .
V: TRBV3-1
CDR3: CASSQDRNRDTDTQYF
DNA: TGTGCCAGCAGCCAAGATAGGAACAGGGACACAGATACGCAGTATTTT

size: .
J: TRBJ1-5
D: .
V: TRBV6-5
CDR3: CASSYSISGLQPQHF
DNA: TGTGCCAGCAGTTACTCGATTTCAGGGTTGCAGCCCCAGCATTTT

size: few
J: TRBJ2-1
D: TRBD2
V: TRBV6-5
CDR3: CASSGTRLAGGEQFF
DNA: TGTGCCAGCAGCGGTACCCGGCTCGCGGGGGGCGAGCAGTTCTTC

size: .
J: TRBJ2-5
D: .
V: TRBV10-3
CDR3: CAISGTNYQETQYF
DNA: TGTGCCATCAGTGGGACAAATTACCAAGAGACCCAGTACTTC

size: .
J: TRBJ1-1
D: .
V: TRBV20-1
CDR3: CSARDGPNTEAFF
DNA: TGCAGTGCTAGAGATGGCCCCAACACTGAAGCTTTCTTT

size: .
J: TRBJ2-5
D: TRBD1
V: TRBV28
CDR3: CASTLRTGGFETQYF
DNA: TGTGCCAGCACCCTTAGGACAGGGGGCTTTGAGACCCAGTACTTC

size: few
J: TRBJ2-3
D: .
V: TRBV30
CDR3: CAWSVLEGGTDTQYF
DNA: TGTGCCTGGAGTGTACTGGAAGGGGGCACAGATACGCAGTATTTT

size: .
J: TRBJ1-5
D: .
V: TRBV6-6
CDR3: CAIKQGRGGNQPQHF
DNA: TGTGCCATCAAACAGGGACGGGGGGGCAATCAGCCCCAGCATTTT

size: .
J: TRBJ1-5
D: .
V: TRBV18
CDR3: CASSPHRDGQPQHF
DNA: TGTGCCAGCTCACCCCACAGGGATGGTCAGCCCCAGCATTTT

size: .
J: TRBJ2-2
D: TRBD2
V: TRBV12-5
CDR3: CASGLVLGLAGTTGELFF
DNA: TGTGCTAGTGGTTTGGTACTGGGGCTAGCGGGAACCACCGGGGAGCTGTTTTTT

size: .
J: TRBJ2-1
D: .
V: TRBV9
CDR3: CASSVEENEQFF
DNA: TGTGCCAGCAGCGTAGAAGAGAATGAGCAGTTCTTC

size: .
J: TRBJ2-1
D: .
V: TRBV29-1
CDR3: CSVLLEGQYNEQFF
DNA: TGCAGCGTTCTTCTGGAGGGACAGTACAATGAGCAGTTCTTC

size: .
J: TRBJ2-7
D: .
V: TRBV30
CDR3: CAWSDLVGDEQYF
DNA: TGTGCCTGGAGTGACCTAGTGGGCGACGAGCAGTACTTC

size: few
J: TRBJ1-2
D: TRBD1
V: TRBV5-1
CDR3: CASSISGQNYGYTF
DNA: TGCGCCAGCAGCATCTCGGGACAGAACTATGGCTACACCTTC

size: .
J: TRBJ1-4
D: TRBD1
V: TRBV12-3/TRBV12-4
CDR3: CASSPRDRVEEGNEKLFF
DNA: TGTGCCAGCAGTCCCCGGGACAGGGTGGAGGAGGGTAATGAAAAACTGTTTTTT

size: many
J: TRBJ2-5
D: .
V: TRBV5-1
CDR3: CASSHQETQYF
DNA: TGTGCCAGCAGCCACCAAGAGACCCAGTACTTC

size: .
J: TRBJ2-5
D: .
V: TRBV29-1
CDR3: CSVVRRLAPNEQYF
DNA: TGCAGCGTTGTCCGTCGCCTCGCCCCGAATGAGCAGTACTTC

size: .
J: TRBJ2-5
D: TRBD2
V: TRBV28
CDR3: CASTLVSGGSETQYF
DNA: TGTGCCAGCACTTTAGTTAGCGGGGGTAGCGAGACCCAGTACTTC

size: .
J: TRBJ2-1
D: .
V: TRBV20-1
CDR3: CSAGIGQARYNEQFF
DNA: TGCAGTGCTGGTATTGGTCAGGCGAGGTACAATGAGCAGTTCTTC

size: few
J: TRBJ2-1
D: .
V: TRBV29-1
CDR3: CSVDADNHNEQFF
DNA: TGCAGCGTTGACGCCGACAACCACAATGAGCAGTTCTTC

size: .
J: TRBJ2-3
D: TRBD1
V: TRBV4-1
CDR3: CASSQTGSGTDTQYF
DNA: TGCGCCAGCAGCCAGACAGGGAGCGGCACAGATACGCAGTATTTT

size: .
J: TRBJ2-6
D: TRBD1
V: TRBV5-1
CDR3: CASSMTGPLGANVLTF
DNA: TGCGCCAGCAGCATGACAGGGCCGTTGGGGGCCAACGTCCTGACTTTC

size: many
J: TRBJ2-7
D: TRBD2
V: TRBV6-5
CDR3: CASSQLTSGRGYEQYF
DNA: TGTGCCAGCAGTCAACTGACTAGCGGGAGGGGTTACGAGCAGTACTTC

size: .
J: TRBJ1-5
D: .
V: TRBV6-6
CDR3: CASSYSGVGNQPQHF
DNA: TGTGCCAGCAGTTACTCCGGAGTTGGCAATCAGCCCCAGCATTTT

size: .
J: TRBJ2-1
D: .
V: TRBV5-1
CDR3: CASSSLGLYNEQFF
DNA: TGCGCCAGCAGCTCACTGGGCCTCTACAATGAGCAGTTCTTC

size: few
J: TRBJ2-1
D: TRBD2
V: TRBV7-9
CDR3: CASSLLGLAGVAYNEQFF
DNA: TGTGCCAGCAGCCTACTCGGGCTAGCGGGAGTTGCCTACAATGAGCAGTTCTTC

size: once
J: TRBJ1-6
D: TRBD1
V: TRBV6-2/TRBV6-3
CDR3: CAVRQGLPLHF
DNA: TGTGCCGTCCGACAGGGGCTCCCCCTCCACTTT

size: .
J: TRBJ2-3
D: .
V: TRBV20-1
CDR3: CSAEDPIRTDTQYF
DNA: TGCAGTGCTGAAGACCCAATCCGCACAGATACGCAGTATTTT

size: .
J: TRBJ2-7
D: .
V: TRBV7-9
CDR3: CASTPGTGHKYF
DNA: TGTGCCAGCACCCCAGGTACGGGACACAAGTACTTC

size: few
J: TRBJ2-2
D: TRBD2
V: TRBV4-1
CDR3: CASSQVLAENTGELFF
DNA: TGCGCCAGCAGCCAAGTGCTAGCGGAGAACACCGGGGAGCTGTTTTTT